The 18 T cell receptor beta chains below come from one sample, sequenced in a study of T cells in Graves' hyperthyroidism and ophthalmopathy. Template material for amplifying TCR beta CDR3 regions consisted of RNA transcripts. The primer set for the first-round RT-PCR of the TCR CDR3 was HTBI. MiXCR was run by TCRdb on the multiplex PCR reads, yielding one entry per CDR3 protein. The sample records hundreds of thousands of distinct CDR3 sequences, about 14% being singletons. Sequences were obtained from blood. These receptors all stem from a man in his forties or fifties with Graves' ophthalmopathy.

This clonotype was seen many times. The chain employs TRBV12-3 or TRBV12-4 and TRBJ2-7, with 13 positions matching TRBD2. The CDR3 is made up of 16 amino acids. Trimming at V came to 2 bases and at J to 7 bases, leaving 8 bases not matched to a gene. The CDR3, as DNA: TGTGCCAGCAGTTTAATACTAGCGGGAGGGCCGCGGGAGCAGTACTTC. Translated: CASSLILAGGPREQYF.

This clonotype was observed at least ten times. The V gene is TRBV6-5, the J gene TRBJ1-6; D gene unclear. The CDR3 totals 18 residues. Germline CDR1 reads MNHEY; CDR2 reads SVGAGI. The V gene lost 0 bases and the J gene lost 0 bases, with 12 bases spanning the gap. CDR3 amino acids: CASSYSPRLSSYNSPLHF. The CDR3 nucleotides read TGTGCCAGCAGTTACTCTCCCAGACTAAGCTCCTATAATTCACCCCTCCACTTT.

This clonotype was counted at least ten times. The rearrangement links TRBV15 to TRBJ2-3, with D uncertain. The CDR3 contains 14 residues. Germline V gene data show CDR1 as LNHNV and CDR2 as YYDKDF (reference sequence). V was pared by 0 bases and J by 5 bases, with 9 bases between. Here the CDR3 DNA reads TGTGCCACCAGCAGAGATCAGAGTAGAGATACGCAGTATTTT. Translation: CATSRDQSRDTQYF. The whole variable domain, filled in from reference TRBV15 and TRBJ2-3, reads DAMVIQNPRYQVTQFGKPVTLSCSQTLNHNVMYWYQQKSSQAPKLLFHYYDKDFNNEADTPDNFQSRRPNTSFCFLDIRSPGLGDTAMYLCATSRDQSRDTQYFGPGTRLTVL.

The V gene is TRBV6-1, the J gene TRBJ2-3; maybe TRBD2 (5 bases). Germline-derived CDR1 and CDR2 are MNHNS and SASEGT. V lost 7 bases to trimming and J lost 0 bases, with 11 bases between them. The CDR3 has 14 residues. The CDR3 protein is CASTSRLSTDTQYF. The CDR3 DNA sequence: TGTGCCAGCACCTCCAGACTAAGCACAGATACGCAGTATTTT.

This clonotype turned up a few times. The chain carries TRBV28 and TRBJ2-7; unclear D gene. The germline gives CDR1 MDHEN, CDR2 SYDVKM. This CDR3 has 11 amino acids. V was shortened by 8 bases and J by 7 bases, with 12 bases between the two germline ends. The CDR3 region is CASSVHEEQYF. CDR3 sequence (DNA): TGTGCCAGCTCGGTTCATGAGGAGCAGTACTTC.

This clonotype was counted at least ten times. The chain has TRBV30 and TRBJ2-7, with D hard to call. CDR3 size: 14 residues. Deletions cut 8 bases from V and 3 bases from J, with 20 bases between. The V gene's germline CDR1 is GTSNPN and CDR2 SVGIG (reference sequence). Here the CDR3 reads CADMSSLSHYEQYF. The CDR3 DNA sequence: TGTGCCGACATGTCGTCTTTATCTCACTACGAGCAGTACTTC.

CDR3 DNA sequence: TGCGCCAGCAGCCAACCGGGACTCGAAAGGGAGCAGTTCTTC. This translates into CASSQPGLEREQFF. V and J are TRBV4-1 and TRBJ2-1; a possible D gene is TRBD2 (6 bases). Germline lookup yields CDR1 MGHRA and CDR2 YSYEKL. The CDR3 contains 14 residues. V was pared by 2 bases and J by 10 bases, with 15 bases between.

This clonotype was seen a few times. The chain combines TRBV18 with TRBJ1-6, with TRBD1 matching over 7 bases. V gave up 3 bases and J gave up 0 bases; unmatched junction bases: 11. This CDR3 has 19 amino acids. Per the germline V gene, CDR1 is KGHSH and CDR2 is LQKENI. The CDR3 nucleotides read TGTGCCAGCTCACCCTCCGGGACAGACCCCAGCTCCTATAATTCACCCCTCCACTTT. As protein: CASSPSGTDPSSYNSPLHF.

This clonotype was observed a handful of times. V is TRBV28 and J is TRBJ1-2; D is possibly TRBD1 (5 bases). The germline V and J ends were trimmed by 5 bases and 8 bases, with 21 bases remaining between them. CDR3 length: 15 residues. The germline CDR1 and CDR2 sequences are MDHEN and SYDVKM. Here the CDR3 DNA reads TGTGCCAGCAGTCCCCCCTCCACCGGATGGGGGGGCTACACCTTC. As protein: CASSPPSTGWGGYTF.

A few counts support this clonotype. The J gene is TRBJ1-4, the V gene TRBV29-1; D perhaps matches TRBD1 (5 bases). Trimming took 4 bases from V and 10 from J, leaving 13 bases between them. This CDR3 has 12 residues. Germline V gene sequence: CDR1 SQVTM, CDR2 ANQGSEA. The CDR3 here is CSVGRAGGKLFF. CDR3 nucleotide sequence: TGCAGCGTTGGCAGGGCAGGCGGAAAACTGTTTTTT.

This clonotype was picked up many times. This CDR3 reads CASRSSGTWIDEQYF. In DNA form, the CDR3 reads TGTGCCAGCAGATCTTCCGGGACCTGGATCGACGAGCAGTACTTC. The chain links TRBV28 to TRBJ2-7; D possibly matches TRBD1 or TRBD2 (5 bases each). V lost 6 bases and J 5 bases, leaving 20 bases between the germline ends. Looked up from germline, CDR1 is MDHEN and CDR2 is SYDVKM. This CDR3 contains 15 residues.

The CDR3 sequence is CAISPRGRETEAFF. Written as DNA, the CDR3 is TGTGCCATCAGTCCCAGGGGGCGAGAGACTGAAGCTTTCTTT. The V call is TRBV10-3, the J call TRBJ1-1; the match to TRBD1 covers 8 bases. The CDR3 runs to 14 residues. Germline assignment: CDR1 ENHRY and CDR2 SYGVKD. Trimming cost V 5 bases and J 5 bases; bases outside gene matches: 7.

This clonotype was detected only a few times. V usage is TRBV5-1 and J usage is TRBJ2-1; the match to TRBD2 covers 10 bases. The CDR3 covers 15 residues. J gave up 9 bases and V 1 base, and 7 bases lay outside the gene matches. Germline CDR1 SGHRS, CDR2 YFSETQ. The CDR3 nucleotides read TGCGCCAGCAGCTTGTATCTAGCGGGAGCAGGTGAGCAGTTCTTC. This gives the protein CASSLYLAGAGEQFF.

This clonotype appeared once. A much larger clonotype is one base distant, so this may be a read error. The CDR3 ends on some other residue instead of the conserved phenylalanine or tryptophan, so this is likely a read error. The chain combines TRBV6-2 or TRBV6-3 with TRBJ1-1; 7 bases match TRBD1. The CDR3 is made up of 13 amino acids. V trimming: 7 bases; J trimming: 2 bases; junction bases outside the gene matches: 4. The V gene's germline CDR1 is MNHEY and CDR2 SVGEGT. CDR3 in amino acids: CASTRQGNTEAFL. The CDR3 DNA reads TGTGCCAGCACCCGACAGGGCAACACTGAAGCTTTCCTT.

This clonotype was counted ten times or more. The chain combines TRBV3-1 with TRBJ2-5; perhaps TRBD2 as D (6 bases). Germline V lookup: CDR1 LGHDT, CDR2 YNNKEL (reference sequence). V was cut by 4 bases and J by 1 base, with 10 bases left in between. The CDR3 totals 14 residues. CDR3 sequence reads: CASSPTGVQETQYF. CDR3 nucleotides: TGTGCCAGCAGCCCGACGGGAGTCCAAGAGACCCAGTACTTC.

This clonotype came up a few times. The rearrangement links TRBV4-1 to TRBJ2-5, with D tentatively TRBD1 (6 bases). The V end lost 4 bases, the J end lost 5 bases, and 11 bases lay between the germline ends. The CDR3 runs 13 residues. CDR1 is MGHRA, CDR2 YSYEKL, per germline. CDR3 protein: CASSPPQGETQYF. CDR3 coding DNA: TGCGCCAGCAGCCCACCACAGGGTGAGACCCAGTACTTC.

This clonotype was observed a handful of times. This chain joins TRBV7-9 and TRBJ2-2; D may be TRBD2 (6 bases). The germline V and J ends were trimmed by 5 bases and 4 bases, with 23 bases remaining between them. The germline V gene encodes CDR1 SEHNR and CDR2 FQNEAQ (reference sequence). The CDR3 consists of 18 residues. CDR3 protein: CASSRMVSLGGITGELFF. In DNA, the CDR3 is TGTGCCAGCAGCCGTATGGTTTCTTTGGGGGGAATCACCGGGGAGCTGTTTTTT.

This clonotype was seen ten or more times. This chain uses TRBV3-1 with TRBJ2-5; possible D gene TRBD1, 5 bases. CDR1 and CDR2 from the germline V gene are LGHDT and YNNKEL (reference sequence). The CDR3 contains 14 residues. With 1 base removed from V and 3 bases from J, the gap between germline ends came to 9 bases. The CDR3 sequence: CASSQGTIEETQYF. The CDR3 nucleotides read TGTGCCAGCAGCCAAGGGACAATTGAAGAGACCCAGTACTTC.